Below are 3 T cell receptor beta chains sequenced from a single sample in a study of T cell changes during pregnancy in multiple sclerosis. Generated by immunoSEQ multiplex PCR, the TCRdb table keeps only in-frame clones and is missing some. Among 30,000 to 35,000 clones listed, around 90% were seen once. Sequencing was performed on CD8+ T cells from peripheral blood mononuclear cells, taken after pregnancy. These receptors all stem from a female donor with multiple sclerosis, enrolled in a pregnancy study.

The chain joins TRBV2 to TRBJ2-7; D gene unclear. The V and J ends lost 3 bases and 4 bases respectively, with 4 bases between them. The CDR3 sequence is 11 residues long. Germline CDR1 SNHLY, CDR2 FYNNEI. CDR3 DNA sequence: TGTGCCAGCAGTGAGGCTTACGAGCAGTACTTC. This codes for CASSEAYEQYF.

The genes are TRBV18 and TRBJ2-7; the D gene is possibly TRBD1 (6 bases). Trimming took 6 bases from V and 6 from J, leaving 24 bases between them. The CDR3 covers 16 residues. The germline V gene encodes CDR1 KGHSH and CDR2 LQKENI. The CDR3 protein is CASSQSPGTLSFEQYF. CDR3 coding DNA: TGTGCCAGCTCGCAATCCCCCGGGACACTTTCTTTCGAGCAGTACTTC.

The J gene is TRBJ1-1, the V gene TRBV27; 7 nucleotides match TRBD1. The CDR3 is made up of 14 amino acids. Losses at the gene ends were 6 bases for V and 2 bases for J; bases not matched to a gene: 6. CDR1 MNHEY and CDR2 SMNVEV come from the germline V gene (reference sequence). The CDR3 loop is CASSPGQVNTEAFF. As DNA, the CDR3 is TGTGCCAGCAGCCCCGGACAGGTTAACACTGAAGCTTTCTTT.